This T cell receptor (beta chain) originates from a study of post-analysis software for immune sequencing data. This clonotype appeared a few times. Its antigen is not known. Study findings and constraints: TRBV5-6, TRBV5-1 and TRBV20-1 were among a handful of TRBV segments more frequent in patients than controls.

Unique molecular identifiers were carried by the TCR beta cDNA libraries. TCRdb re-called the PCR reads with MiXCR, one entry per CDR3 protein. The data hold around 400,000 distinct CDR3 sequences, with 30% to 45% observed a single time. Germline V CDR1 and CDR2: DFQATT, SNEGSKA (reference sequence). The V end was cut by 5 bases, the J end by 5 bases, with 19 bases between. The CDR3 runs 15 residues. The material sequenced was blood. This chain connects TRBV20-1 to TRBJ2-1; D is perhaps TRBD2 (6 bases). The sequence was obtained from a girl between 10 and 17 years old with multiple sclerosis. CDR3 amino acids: CSAGGSGPGDNEQFF. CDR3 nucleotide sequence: TGCAGTGCTGGGGGGTCGGGGCCCGGGGACAATGAGCAGTTCTTC.